The rows below give T cell receptor beta chains drawn from one sample of a study of early T cells in non-severe SARS-CoV-2 infection. TCRdb analysed the 5' RACE reads with MiXCR anew, one entry per CDR3 protein. The repertoire holds 40,000 to 45,000 distinct CDR3 sequences, about a tenth seen once, with roughly 9% in the top ten. The specimen sequenced was whole blood. The receptor set was obtained from an adult who was a healthcare worker with PCR-confirmed SARS-CoV-2 infection or an uninfected control (not recorded which). CDR3s include the opening cysteine and the closing phenylalanine or tryptophan. The order of the fields is J gene, V gene, clone size, D gene, CDR3 length, CDR3 DNA, CDR3 protein. The D gene is left open where the match is weak. Size tells how often a clone was seen (once, few, many) or the class of an expanded clone, and some rows leave it out.

>TRBJ1-3|TRBV21-1|few|NA|18
TGTGCCAGCAGCAAAGCACGTGGAGGGGGTAGCTCTGGAAACACCATATATTTT
CASSKARGGGSSGNTIYF
>TRBJ2-7|TRBV12-3/TRBV12-4|NA|TRBD2|14
TGTGCCAGCAGACCCGGGAGGGGATCCTACGAGCAGTACTTC
CASRPGRGSYEQYF
>TRBJ1-1|TRBV18|few|NA|12
TGTGCCAGCTCACCGGGCAATAGGGAAGCTTTCTTT
CASSPGNREAFF
>TRBJ2-2|TRBV5-1|NA|NA|16
TGCGCCAGCAGCTTTACTTGGCACTCCGGGGCCGGGGAGCTGTTTTTT
CASSFTWHSGAGELFF
>TRBJ2-7|TRBV11-2|many|NA|17
TGTGCCAGCAGCTTAGATTCGGGGGACAGAAGCTCCTACGAGCAGTACTTC
CASSLDSGDRSSYEQYF
>TRBJ2-1|TRBV3-1|many|TRBD2|17
TGTGCCAGCAGCCCCAGCCCTCTAGCGGGGGTCCACAATGAGCAGTTCTTC
CASSPSPLAGVHNEQFF
>TRBJ1-6|TRBV6-1|many|NA|15
TGTGCCAGCAGTGGTCTGAGCTCCTATAATTCACCCCTCCACTTT
CASSGLSSYNSPLHF
>TRBJ2-7|TRBV24-1|many|NA|13
TGTGCCACCAGTGACACACCTAGAGGCGAGCAGTACTTC
CATSDTPRGEQYF
>TRBJ1-1|TRBV18|many|NA|13
TGTGCCAGCTCACCAGGGGGTGACACTGAAGCTTTCTTT
CASSPGGDTEAFF
>TRBJ2-3|TRBV10-3|many|TRBD2|17
TGTGCCATCAGAGGCGGGACTAGCGGGGGTTGGACAGATACGCAGTATTTT
CAIRGGTSGGWTDTQYF
>TRBJ2-7|TRBV29-1|NA|NA|16
TGCAGCGTCACTCCCCCCGCGGCAGGGCGAACCTACGAGCAGTACTTC
CSVTPPAAGRTYEQYF
>TRBJ2-3|TRBV9|many|TRBD2|14
TGTGCCAGCAGCGTCAGGGTAGCGGGAGATACGCAGTATTTT
CASSVRVAGDTQYF
>TRBJ2-7|TRBV29-1|NA|NA|12
TGCAGCGTTCGCCGGGGCTCGGGCGAGCAGTACTTC
CSVRRGSGEQYF
>TRBJ2-4|TRBV5-1|many|NA|15
TGCGCCAGCAGCTTGGGGGACTCGAATCGCCCCATTCAGTACTTC
CASSLGDSNRPIQYF
>TRBJ2-5|TRBV7-7|few|TRBD2|16
TGTGCCAGCCAAACGGGACTAGCGGGGGGGAAAGAGACCCAGTACTTC
CASQTGLAGGKETQYF
>TRBJ2-5|TRBV29-1|NA|NA|12
TGCAGCGTTCAGGGTGACCAAGAGACCCAGTACTTC
CSVQGDQETQYF
>TRBJ1-1|TRBV10-3|many|NA|15
TGTGCCATCTCCAAGGAGGCAGGGGCGAACACTGAAGCTTTCTTT
CAISKEAGANTEAFF
>TRBJ2-7|TRBV6-5|few|TRBD1|15
TGTGCCAGCAGAGCGCCGGGACAGGGGGCTTACGAGCAGTACTTC
CASRAPGQGAYEQYF
>TRBJ2-1|TRBV7-3|many|TRBD1|13
TGTGCCAGCAGCTTAGGCCAGGGGGATGAGCAGTTCTTC
CASSLGQGDEQFF
>TRBJ2-7|TRBV5-4|medium-sized|NA|14
TGTGCCAGCAGCCCCAATACAGGGATCTACGAGCAGTACTTC
CASSPNTGIYEQYF
>TRBJ1-2|TRBV5-6|NA|TRBD1|16
TGTGCCAGCAGCAGTACGGACAGGGCGCTCTTTGGCGGCTACACCTTC
CASSSTDRALFGGYTF
>TRBJ1-6|TRBV12-3/TRBV12-4|NA|NA|14
TGTGCCAGCAGCAGCCAGGGTTTTGGTTCACCCCTCCACTTT
CASSSQGFGSPLHF
>TRBJ2-2|TRBV27|few|NA|14
TGTGCCAGCAGTTTATATCCAGAAACCGGGGAGCTGTTTTTT
CASSLYPETGELFF
>TRBJ2-1|TRBV18|many|TRBD2|16
TGTGCCAGCTCAAATTTACTAGCGATGGCTGGGAATGAGCAGTTCTTC
CASSNLLAMAGNEQFF
>TRBJ2-3|TRBV6-5|NA|TRBD2|14
TGTGCCAGCGGGCCTAGCGGATACACAGATACGCAGTATTTT
CASGPSGYTDTQYF
>TRBJ1-2|TRBV9|NA|NA|13
TGTGCCAGCAGCGTAGGGAATCAGGGTTTTAACACCTTC
CASSVGNQGFNTF
>TRBJ1-1|TRBV30|NA|NA|12
TGTGCCTGGAGTAAATCGAACACTGAAGCTTTCTTT
CAWSKSNTEAFF
>TRBJ1-1|TRBV10-1|NA|NA|15
TGCGCCAGCAGTGAGCAGAGGGGATGGAACACTGAAGCTTTCTTT
CASSEQRGWNTEAFF
>TRBJ2-7|TRBV3-2|NA|NA|11
TGTGCCAGCAGCCAAGGCTACGAGCAGTACTTC
CASSQGYEQYF
>TRBJ1-4|TRBV7-9|NA|NA|16
TGTGCCAGCAGTTATGGGGGTGGCCCAAGTGGTGAAAAACTGTTTTTT
CASSYGGGPSGEKLFF
>TRBJ2-1|TRBV28|NA|NA|10
TGTGCCAGCAGTGCCGTAGAGCAGTTCTTC
CASSAVEQFF
>TRBJ2-1|TRBV5-5|few|NA|14
TGTGCCAGCAGCTCGACAGGTTTCTACAATGAGCAGTTCTTC
CASSSTGFYNEQFF
>TRBJ1-3|TRBV12-3/TRBV12-4|few|NA|16
TGTGCCAGCAGTTCGCCAGGACGGCTCTCTGGAAACACCATATATTTT
CASSSPGRLSGNTIYF
>TRBJ1-3|TRBV21-1|many|NA|15
TGTGCCAGCAGCAAACCGCAGGGCTTTGGAAACACCATATATTTT
CASSKPQGFGNTIYF
>TRBJ1-5|TRBV6-5|NA|NA|15
TGTGCCAGCAGATCTGATGGTGATAACAATCAGCCCCAGCATTTT
CASRSDGDNNQPQHF
>TRBJ1-1|TRBV30|NA|NA|14
TGTGCCTGGAGTGTACACAAAATGAACACTGAAGCTTTCTTT
CAWSVHKMNTEAFF
>TRBJ2-5|TRBV24-1|many|NA|16
TGTGCCACCAGTGATTCTCAATCGGGGGCAGGGGAGACCCAGTACTTC
CATSDSQSGAGETQYF
>TRBJ1-1|TRBV12-3/TRBV12-4|few|NA|14
TGTGCCAGCAGTTTTCGTGTCGAGTACACTGAAGCTTTCTTT
CASSFRVEYTEAFF
>TRBJ1-1|TRBV5-6|NA|NA|16
TGTGCCAGCAGCTCTCTACGCCTGGACCTGAACACTGAAGCTTTCTTT
CASSSLRLDLNTEAFF
>TRBJ2-7|TRBV7-2|few|TRBD2|14
TGTGCCAGCAGCTTTAGGACTAGCGGCTACGAGCAGTACTTC
CASSFRTSGYEQYF
>TRBJ1-3|TRBV7-7|NA|NA|14
TGTGCTAGCAGCCCGACGGTTTCTGGAAACACCATATATTTT
CASSPTVSGNTIYF
>TRBJ2-1|TRBV7-3|many|TRBD2|15
TGTGCCAGCAGCTACGGGACTAGCAGGAACAATGAGCAGTTCTTC
CASSYGTSRNNEQFF
>TRBJ2-1|TRBV20-1|few|NA|15
TGCAGTGCAACGGGACTCCTAAGCTCCTACAATGAGCAGTTCTTC
CSATGLLSSYNEQFF
>TRBJ2-7|TRBV7-9|few|TRBD1|15
TGTGCCAGCAGCTTAAGGACAGGTGTCTCCTACGAGCAGTACTTC
CASSLRTGVSYEQYF
>TRBJ2-5|TRBV3-1|many|TRBD2|15
TGTGCCAGCAGCCAAGATTCTGGTGGCGGGGGGACCCAGTACTTC
CASSQDSGGGGTQYF
>TRBJ1-1|TRBV29-1|few|NA|13
TGCAGCGTTGGACCCTTATCGAACACTGAAGCTTTCTTT
CSVGPLSNTEAFF